This T cell receptor beta chain was found in a study of T cells in Graves' hyperthyroidism and ophthalmopathy. RNA transcripts served as the template for amplifying TCR beta CDR3 regions. An initial round of RT-PCR targeting the TCR CDR3 relied on the HTBI primer set. TCRdb processed the multiplex PCR reads anew with MiXCR; each CDR3 protein has one entry. This repertoire shows 600,000 to 800,000 distinct CDR3 sequences, around 40% found once; its top ten account for around 30%. CDR3 length: 14 residues. J was trimmed by 4 bases and V by 3 bases; bases with no gene match: 4. This clonotype was picked up many times.

This receptor was taken from a woman aged 40 to 50 with Graves' hyperthyroidism. The sequenced sample consisted of blood. The gene calls are TRBV12-3 or TRBV12-4 and TRBJ2-7, with TRBD1 matching 9 bases. CDR3 DNA: TGTGCCAGCAGTTTTTCACAGGGGGCTTACGAGCAGTACTTC. Amino acid sequence: CASSFSQGAYEQYF.